The clone carrying this T cell receptor beta chain appeared many times. The antigen remains unidentified. This specimen comes from a study of regulatory T cells in long-lasting Graves disease. The V gene lost 5 bases and the J gene lost 0 bases, with 14 bases spanning the gap. Germline loops: CDR1 DFQATT, CDR2 SNEGSKA (reference sequence). The CDR3 is 14 residues long. The time point denotes: newly diagnosed GD, antithyroid drugs for less than 3 months. Following extraction of RNA from PBMCs, that RNA was used to make the TCR library. The study's findings and limits: Persistent Graves' patients possessed reduced TCR diversity relative to recently diagnosed ones.

Assembly of TCR beta libraries relied on iRepertoire HTBI primers together with Arm-PCR of CDR3 regions. In the authors' workflow: Spanning all samples, the identified segments comprised over 50 TRBV and 14 to 15 TRBJ. MiXCR, run by TCRdb on the multiplex PCR reads, gives a single entry per CDR3 protein. The V and J calls come from TCRdb's annotation, not from the publication. The profile covers hundreds of thousands of distinct CDR3 sequences, with 15% to 20% appearing a single time and 25% taken by the ten largest. The sample was also linked to a second study, of T cells in Graves' hyperthyroidism and ophthalmopathy. That work adds: The HTBI primer set served for first-round RT-PCR of the TCR CDR3.

The source was peripheral blood mononuclear cells (PBMCs), collected at new diagnosis, from a patient treated with antithyroid drugs. This clonotype originated in a woman aged 35 to 60 with Graves disease. V is TRBV20-1 and J is TRBJ2-7, with D maybe TRBD2 (6 bases). The CDR3 region has the DNA TGCAGTGCTCTTCGGGACTTCAGCTCCTACGAGCAGTACTTC. Residues: CSALRDFSSYEQYF.